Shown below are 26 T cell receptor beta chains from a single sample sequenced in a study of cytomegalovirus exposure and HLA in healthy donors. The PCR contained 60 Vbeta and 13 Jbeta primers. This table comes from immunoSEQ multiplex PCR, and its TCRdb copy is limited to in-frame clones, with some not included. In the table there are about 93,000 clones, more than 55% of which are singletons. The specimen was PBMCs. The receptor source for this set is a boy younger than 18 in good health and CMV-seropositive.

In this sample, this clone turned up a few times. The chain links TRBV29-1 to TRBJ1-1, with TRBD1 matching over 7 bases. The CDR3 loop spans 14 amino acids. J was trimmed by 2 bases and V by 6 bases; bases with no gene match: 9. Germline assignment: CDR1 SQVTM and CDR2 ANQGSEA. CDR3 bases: TGCAGCGTAAATACCGGGACAGCAAACACTGAAGCTTTCTTT. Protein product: CSVNTGTANTEAFF. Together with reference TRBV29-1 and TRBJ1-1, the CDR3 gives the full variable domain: SAVISQKPSRDICQRGTSLTIQCQVDSQVTMMFWYRQQPGQSLTLIATANQGSEATYESGFVIDKFPISRPNLTFSTLTVSNMSPEDSSIYLCSVNTGTANTEAFFGQGTRLTVV.

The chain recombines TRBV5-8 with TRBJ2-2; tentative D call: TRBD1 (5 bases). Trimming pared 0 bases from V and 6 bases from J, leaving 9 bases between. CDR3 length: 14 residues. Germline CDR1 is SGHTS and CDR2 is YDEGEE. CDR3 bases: TGTGCCAGCAGCTTGGATTCAGGGCCCGGGGAGCTGTTTTTT. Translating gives CASSLDSGPGELFF.

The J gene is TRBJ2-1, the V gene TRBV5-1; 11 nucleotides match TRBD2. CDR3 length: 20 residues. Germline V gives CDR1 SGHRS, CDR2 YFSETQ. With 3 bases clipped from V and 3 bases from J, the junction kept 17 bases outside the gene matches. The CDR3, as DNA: TGCGCCAGCAGCTCACAAACACCGGGACTAGCGGCCGGATACTACAATGAGCAGTTCTTC. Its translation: CASSSQTPGLAAGYYNEQFF.

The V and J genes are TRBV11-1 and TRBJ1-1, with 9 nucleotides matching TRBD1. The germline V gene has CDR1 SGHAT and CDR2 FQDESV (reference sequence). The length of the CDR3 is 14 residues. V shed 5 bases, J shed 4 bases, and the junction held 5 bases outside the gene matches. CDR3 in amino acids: CASSRDRVGTEAFF. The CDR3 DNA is TGTGCCAGCAGCCGGGACAGGGTGGGCACTGAAGCTTTCTTT.

CDR3 sequence: CASSSPFYEQYF. In DNA, the CDR3 is TGTGCCAGCAGCTCCCCCTTTTACGAGCAGTACTTC. The J gene is TRBJ2-7, the V gene TRBV5-4; D call uncertain. Germline V gene lookup returns CDR1 SGHNT and CDR2 YYREEE (reference sequence). Trimming stripped 3 bases from V and 4 bases from J, with 8 bases between. This CDR3 region has 12 residues.

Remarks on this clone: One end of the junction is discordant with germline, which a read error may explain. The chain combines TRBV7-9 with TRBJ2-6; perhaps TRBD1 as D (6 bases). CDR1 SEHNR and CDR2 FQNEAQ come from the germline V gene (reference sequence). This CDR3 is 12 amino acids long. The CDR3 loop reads CSSSPSTGVLTF. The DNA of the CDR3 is TGTTCCAGCAGCCCCTCGACAGGCGTCCTGACTTTC.

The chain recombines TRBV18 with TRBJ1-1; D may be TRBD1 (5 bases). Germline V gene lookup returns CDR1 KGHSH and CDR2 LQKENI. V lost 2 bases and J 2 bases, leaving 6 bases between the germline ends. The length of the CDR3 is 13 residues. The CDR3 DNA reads TGTGCCAGCTCACCAGGGGCAAACACTGAAGCTTTCTTT. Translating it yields CASSPGANTEAFF.

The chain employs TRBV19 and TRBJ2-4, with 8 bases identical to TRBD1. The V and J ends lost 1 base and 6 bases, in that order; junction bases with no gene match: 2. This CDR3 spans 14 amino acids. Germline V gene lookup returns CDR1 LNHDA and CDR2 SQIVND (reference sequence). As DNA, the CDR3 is TGTGCCAGTAGTATAGCACAGGGGGGAAACATTCAGTACTTC. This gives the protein CASSIAQGGNIQYF.

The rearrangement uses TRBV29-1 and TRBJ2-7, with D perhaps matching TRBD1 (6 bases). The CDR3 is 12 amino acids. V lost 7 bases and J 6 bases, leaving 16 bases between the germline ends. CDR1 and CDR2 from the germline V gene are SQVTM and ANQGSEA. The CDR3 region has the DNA TGCAGCGCAAATACAAGGGGGAGCGAGCAGTACTTC. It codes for CSANTRGSEQYF.

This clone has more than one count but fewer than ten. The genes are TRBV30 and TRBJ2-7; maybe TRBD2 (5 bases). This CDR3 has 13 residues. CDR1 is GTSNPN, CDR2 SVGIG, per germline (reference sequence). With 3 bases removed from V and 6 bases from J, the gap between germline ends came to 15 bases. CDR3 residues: CAWRVLSAGEQYF. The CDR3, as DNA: TGTGCCTGGAGGGTCTTGAGTGCGGGCGAGCAGTACTTC.

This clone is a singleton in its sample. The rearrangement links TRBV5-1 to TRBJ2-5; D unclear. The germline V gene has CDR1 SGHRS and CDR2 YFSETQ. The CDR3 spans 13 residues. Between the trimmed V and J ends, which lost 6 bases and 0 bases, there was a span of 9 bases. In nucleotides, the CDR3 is TGCGCCAGCACCACCGGAGACCAAGAGACCCAGTACTTC. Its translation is CASTTGDQETQYF.

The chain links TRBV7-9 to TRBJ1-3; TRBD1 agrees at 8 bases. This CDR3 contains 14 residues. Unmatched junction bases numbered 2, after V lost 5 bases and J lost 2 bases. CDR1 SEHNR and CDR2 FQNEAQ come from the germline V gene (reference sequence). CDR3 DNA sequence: TGTGCCAGCAGCACGGACAGGGCTGGAAACACCATATATTTT. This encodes CASSTDRAGNTIYF.

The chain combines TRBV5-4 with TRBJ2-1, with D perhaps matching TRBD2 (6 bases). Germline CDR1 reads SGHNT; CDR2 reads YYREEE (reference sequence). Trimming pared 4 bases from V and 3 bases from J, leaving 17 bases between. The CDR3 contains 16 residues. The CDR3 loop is CASSEGLRGNYNEQFF. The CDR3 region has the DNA TGTGCCAGCAGCGAGGGATTACGGGGGAACTACAATGAGCAGTTCTTC.

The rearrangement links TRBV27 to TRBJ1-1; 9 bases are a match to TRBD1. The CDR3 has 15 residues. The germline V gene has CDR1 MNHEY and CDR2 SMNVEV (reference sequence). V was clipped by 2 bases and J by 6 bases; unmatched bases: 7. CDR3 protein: CASSLLTGGGSEAFF. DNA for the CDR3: TGTGCCAGCAGTTTACTGACAGGGGGAGGGTCTGAAGCTTTCTTT.

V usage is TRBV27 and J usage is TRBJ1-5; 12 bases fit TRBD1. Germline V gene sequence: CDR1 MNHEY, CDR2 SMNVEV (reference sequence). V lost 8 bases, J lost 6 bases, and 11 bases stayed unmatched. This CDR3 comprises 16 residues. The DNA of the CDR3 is TGTGCCAGCGCTACCGGGACAGGGGGCTTCGGTCAGCCCCAGCATTTT. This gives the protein CASATGTGGFGQPQHF.

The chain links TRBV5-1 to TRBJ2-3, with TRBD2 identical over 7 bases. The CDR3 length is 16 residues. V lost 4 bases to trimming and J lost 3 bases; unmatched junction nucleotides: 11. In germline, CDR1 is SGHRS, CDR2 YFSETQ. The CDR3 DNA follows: TGCGCCAGCAGCCCTTCCCCCGGGAGGTCGACAGATACGCAGTATTTT. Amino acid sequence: CASSPSPGRSTDTQYF.

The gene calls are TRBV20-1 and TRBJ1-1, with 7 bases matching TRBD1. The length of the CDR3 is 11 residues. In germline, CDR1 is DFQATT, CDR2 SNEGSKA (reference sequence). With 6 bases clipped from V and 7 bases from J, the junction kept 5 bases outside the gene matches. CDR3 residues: CSAPDRVEAFF. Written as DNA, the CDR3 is TGCAGTGCCCCTGACAGGGTTGAAGCTTTCTTT.

In nucleotides, the CDR3 is TGTGCCAGCAGCCCGATGCATTTGAGGGCCTCGCATACGCAGTATTTT. Protein: CASSPMHLRASHTQYF. The gene calls are TRBV7-9 and TRBJ2-3; D may be TRBD2 (5 bases). The CDR3 has 16 amino acids. CDR1 is SEHNR, CDR2 FQNEAQ, per germline (reference sequence). V lost 5 bases, J lost 7 bases, and 22 bases lay in between.

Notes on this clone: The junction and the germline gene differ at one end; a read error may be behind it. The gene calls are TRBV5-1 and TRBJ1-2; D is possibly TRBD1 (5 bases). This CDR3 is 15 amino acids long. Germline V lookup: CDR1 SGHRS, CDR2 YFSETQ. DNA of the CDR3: TGCGCCAGCAGCTTGTCGGGAGCTGGGGGGGATGGCTACCCCTTC. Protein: CASSLSGAGGDGYPF.

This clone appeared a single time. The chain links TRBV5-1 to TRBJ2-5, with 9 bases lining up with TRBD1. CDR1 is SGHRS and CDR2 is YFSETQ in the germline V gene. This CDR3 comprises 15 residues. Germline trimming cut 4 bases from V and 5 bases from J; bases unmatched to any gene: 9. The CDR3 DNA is TGCGCCAGCAGCACCGGACAGGGGAAGGGTGAGACCCAGTACTTC. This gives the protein CASSTGQGKGETQYF.

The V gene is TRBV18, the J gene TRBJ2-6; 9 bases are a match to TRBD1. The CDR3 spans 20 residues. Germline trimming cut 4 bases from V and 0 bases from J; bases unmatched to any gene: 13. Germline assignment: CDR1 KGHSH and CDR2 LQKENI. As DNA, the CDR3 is TGTGCCAGCTCACAAGTCCCGGGACAGGGAGTGGCCTCTGGGGCCAACGTCCTGACTTTC. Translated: CASSQVPGQGVASGANVLTF. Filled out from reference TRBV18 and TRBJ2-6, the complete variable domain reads NAGVMQNPRHLVRRRGQEARLRCSPMKGHSHVYWYRQLPEEGLKFMVYLQKENIIDESGMPKERFSAEFPKEGPSILRIQQVVRGDSAAYFCASSQVPGQGVASGANVLTFGAGSRLTVL.

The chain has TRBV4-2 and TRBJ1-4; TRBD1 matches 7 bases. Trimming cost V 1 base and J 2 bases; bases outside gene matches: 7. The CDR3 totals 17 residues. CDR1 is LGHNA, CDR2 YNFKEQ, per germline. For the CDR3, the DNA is TGTGCCAGCAGCCAAGTGCCGACAGGGAAGACTAATGAAAAACTGTTTTTT. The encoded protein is CASSQVPTGKTNEKLFF.

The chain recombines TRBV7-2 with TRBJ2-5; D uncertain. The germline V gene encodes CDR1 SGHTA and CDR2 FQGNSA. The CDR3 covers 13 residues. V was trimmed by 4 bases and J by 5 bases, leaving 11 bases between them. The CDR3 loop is CASSSPTGETQYF. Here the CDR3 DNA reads TGTGCCAGCAGCTCCCCCACCGGGGAGACCCAGTACTTC.

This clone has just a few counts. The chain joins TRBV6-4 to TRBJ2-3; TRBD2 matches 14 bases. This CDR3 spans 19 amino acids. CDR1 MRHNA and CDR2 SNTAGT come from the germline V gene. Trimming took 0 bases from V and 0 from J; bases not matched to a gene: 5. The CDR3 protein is CASSDSGTSGGLSTDTQYF. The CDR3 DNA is TGTGCCAGCAGTGACTCTGGGACTAGCGGGGGCCTTAGCACAGATACGCAGTATTTT.

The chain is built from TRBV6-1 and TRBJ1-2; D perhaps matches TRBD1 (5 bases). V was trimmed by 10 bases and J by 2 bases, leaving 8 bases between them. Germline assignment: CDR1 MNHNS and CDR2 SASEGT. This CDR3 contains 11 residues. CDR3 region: CAIRQNYGYTF. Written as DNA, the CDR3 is TGTGCCATCAGACAGAACTATGGCTACACCTTC.

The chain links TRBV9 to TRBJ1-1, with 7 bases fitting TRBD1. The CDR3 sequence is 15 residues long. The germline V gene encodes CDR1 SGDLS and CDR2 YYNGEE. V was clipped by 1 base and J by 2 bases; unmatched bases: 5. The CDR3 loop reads CASSVFDRENTEAFF. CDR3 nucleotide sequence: TGTGCCAGCAGCGTATTCGACAGGGAAAACACTGAAGCTTTCTTT.